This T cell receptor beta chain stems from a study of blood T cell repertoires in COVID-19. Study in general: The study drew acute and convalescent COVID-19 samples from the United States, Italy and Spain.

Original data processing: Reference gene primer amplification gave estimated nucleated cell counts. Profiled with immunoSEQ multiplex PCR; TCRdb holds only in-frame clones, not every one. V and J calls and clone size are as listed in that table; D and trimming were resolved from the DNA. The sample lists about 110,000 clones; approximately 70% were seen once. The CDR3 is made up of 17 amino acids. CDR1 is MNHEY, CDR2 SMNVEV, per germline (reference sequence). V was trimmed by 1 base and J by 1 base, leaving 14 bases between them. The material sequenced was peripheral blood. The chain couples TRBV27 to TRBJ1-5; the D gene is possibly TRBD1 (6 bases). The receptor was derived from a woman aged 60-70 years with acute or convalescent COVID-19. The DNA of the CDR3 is TGTGCCAGCAGTTTATATGCGGGGGGGCTCAGCAATCAGCCCCAGCATTTT. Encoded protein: CASSLYAGGLSNQPQHF.